The 10 T cell receptor beta chains given below trace back to one sample, sequenced in a study of T cells after yellow fever vaccination. Via MiXCR, TCRdb re-called the 5' RACE reads, giving one row per CDR3 protein. The sample shows about 140,000 distinct CDR3 sequences, 7.7% of them seen only once. Here the sequenced sample was CD4+ T cells sorted from PBMCs, taken 5 days after the yellow fever booster vaccination. The receptors shown here come from a man in his thirties or forties who received the YFV17D yellow fever vaccine.

Ten or more counts support this clonotype. V gene TRBV12-3 or TRBV12-4 combines with J gene TRBJ1-1; D gene ambiguous. The V gene lost 2 bases and the J gene lost 6 bases, with 10 bases spanning the gap. The CDR3 sequence is 13 residues long. Here the CDR3 reads CASSLRRGSEAFF. DNA for the CDR3: TGTGCCAGCAGTTTAAGGCGTGGTTCTGAAGCTTTCTTT.

About this clonotype: Just one base apart from a much larger clone, this may be a read error. This chain uses TRBV9 with TRBJ2-1, with 14 bases that match TRBD2. There are 17 residues in the CDR3. CDR1 and CDR2 (germline): SGDLS, YYNGEE. CDR3 sequence reads: CAISPGTSGSLYNEQFF. For the CDR3, the DNA is TGTGCCATCAGCCCCGGGACTAGCGGGAGTTTGTACAATGAGCAGTTCTTC.

This clonotype has ten or more counts. The CDR3 region is CASSVEPSSWNTGELFF. The CDR3 DNA sequence: TGTGCCAGCAGCGTAGAGCCCTCTAGCTGGAACACCGGGGAGCTGTTTTTT. The V call is TRBV9, the J call TRBJ2-2; tentative D call: TRBD2 (5 bases). Trimming shortened V by 0 bases and J by 1 base, and 13 bases separated the two germline ends. Germline values: CDR1 SGDLS, CDR2 YYNGEE. This CDR3 contains 17 residues.

This clonotype was detected ten times or more. The chain employs TRBV4-2 and TRBJ2-1; 10 bases are shared with TRBD2. With V trimmed by 1 base and J by 5 bases, 5 bases remained unmatched. The CDR3 consists of 16 residues. Germline-derived CDR1 and CDR2 are LGHNA and YNFKEQ. The CDR3 sequence: CASSQAALAGNNEQFF. As DNA, the CDR3 is TGTGCCAGCAGCCAAGCGGCACTAGCGGGAAACAATGAGCAGTTCTTC.

As regards this clonotype: A much more abundant neighbour one base away suggests this may be a read error. The chain has TRBV7-8 and TRBJ2-7; 10 bases fit TRBD1. The germline CDR1 and CDR2 sequences are SGHVS and FQNEAQ. V gave up 5 bases and J gave up 9 bases; unmatched junction bases: 10. The CDR3 has 14 residues. This chain's CDR3 is CASSVLGQGLGQYF. The CDR3 DNA is TGTGCCAGCAGCGTCCTGGGACAGGGGCTCGGGCAGTACTTC.

J is TRBJ1-2 and V is TRBV29-1; 7 bases fit TRBD1. The CDR3 is 12 residues long. J gave up 6 bases and V 7 bases, and 8 bases lay outside the gene matches. The germline CDR1 and CDR2 sequences are SQVTM and ANQGSEA. This CDR3 reads CSGDRDVDGYTF. The CDR3 bases are TGCAGCGGTGACAGGGACGTTGATGGCTACACCTTC. Based on the CDR3 plus reference TRBV29-1 and TRBJ1-2, the full variable domain is SAVISQKPSRDICQRGTSLTIQCQVDSQVTMMFWYRQQPGQSLTLIATANQGSEATYESGFVIDKFPISRPNLTFSTLTVSNMSPEDSSIYLCSGDRDVDGYTFGSGTRLTVV.

This clonotype has a count of ten or more. The rearrangement joins TRBV20-1 to TRBJ1-1, with a tentative D call TRBD1 (5 bases). The CDR3 sequence is 13 residues long. Trimming cost V 6 bases and J 5 bases, with 16 bases left between them. Germline CDR1 DFQATT, CDR2 SNEGSKA (reference sequence). In DNA, the CDR3 is TGCAGTGCCACCGAAGGGGCGCGGACTGAAGCTTTCTTT. This codes for CSATEGARTEAFF.

This clonotype was counted only a few times. V and J are TRBV5-4 and TRBJ1-2; D gene unclear. The CDR3 runs 13 residues. CDR1 SGHNT and CDR2 YYREEE come from the germline V gene (reference sequence). Trimming removed 4 bases from V and 2 bases from J, with 9 bases in between. The CDR3 sequence: CASSPDVNYGYTF. The DNA of the CDR3 is TGTGCCAGCAGCCCCGACGTAAACTATGGCTACACCTTC. Combining the CDR3 with reference TRBV5-4 and TRBJ1-2 gives the whole variable domain ETGVTQSPTHLIKTRGQQVTLRCSSQSGHNTVSWYQQALGQGPQFIFQYYREEENGRGNFPPRFSGLQFPNYSSELNVNALELDDSALYLCASSPDVNYGYTFGSGTRLTVV.

Ten or more counts support this clonotype. The germline gene is not matched at one end of the junction; a read error may be the cause. The V call is TRBV5-6, the J call TRBJ2-1; D is ambiguous. The CDR3 loop spans 14 amino acids. Germline CDR1 reads SGHDT; CDR2 reads YYEEEE. CDR3 in DNA: TGTGCCAGCAGCTTGGCCTTTAACAACCCCGATGGAGTCTTC. This translates into CASSLAFNNPDGVF.

This clonotype was seen a few times. The chain has TRBV20-1 and TRBJ1-4, with unresolved D. Trimming stripped 6 bases from V and 4 bases from J, with 12 bases between. Germline assignment: CDR1 DFQATT and CDR2 SNEGSKA (reference sequence). This CDR3 contains 13 residues. CDR3 protein: CSARKQDNEKLFF. As DNA, the CDR3 is TGCAGTGCCCGAAAGCAGGATAATGAAAAACTGTTTTTT.